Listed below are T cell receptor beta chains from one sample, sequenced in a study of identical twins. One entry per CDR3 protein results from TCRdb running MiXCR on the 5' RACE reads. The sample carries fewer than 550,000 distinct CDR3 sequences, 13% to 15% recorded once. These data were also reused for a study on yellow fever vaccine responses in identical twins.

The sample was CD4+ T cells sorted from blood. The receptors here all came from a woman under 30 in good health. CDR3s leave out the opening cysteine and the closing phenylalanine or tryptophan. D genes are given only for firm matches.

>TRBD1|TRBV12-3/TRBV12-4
ASKRAGQENTEAF
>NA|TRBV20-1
SASTSSGSGANVLT
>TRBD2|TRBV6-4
ASSASGNTGELF
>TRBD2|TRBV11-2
ASSYSGRAKETQY
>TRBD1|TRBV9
ASSAETGQWEKLF
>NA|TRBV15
ATSRAGLWGNEQF
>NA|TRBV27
ASSNGLTAQH
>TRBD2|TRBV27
ASGYNSGRAHEQY
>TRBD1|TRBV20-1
SARSDRVNEKLF
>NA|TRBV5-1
ATKTPGSTDTQY
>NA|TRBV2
ASSGPRGGELF
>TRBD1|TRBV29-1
SPNSGDRAIGELF
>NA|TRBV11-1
ASSYLILRQIISTDTQY
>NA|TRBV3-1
ASSHRRDSRGNEQF
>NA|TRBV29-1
SVEEGPDQY
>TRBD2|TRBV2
ASNGLAGEPSYNEQF
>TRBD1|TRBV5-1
ASSLRQGVSGANVLT
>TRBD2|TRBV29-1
SVVRLAGKLYEQY
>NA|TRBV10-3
AISKDLLISNSPLH
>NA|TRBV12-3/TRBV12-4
ASSFPVGNTGELF
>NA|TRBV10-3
AISDQFGSTDTQY
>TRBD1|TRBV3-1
ASSPQQGVSTDTQY
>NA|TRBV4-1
ASPLARGTVDQNIQY
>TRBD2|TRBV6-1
ASRPSGYEQY
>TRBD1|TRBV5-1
ASSSTRTGNTEAF
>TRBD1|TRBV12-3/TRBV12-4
ASNRGAAEAF
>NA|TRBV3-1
ASSFSRTEAF
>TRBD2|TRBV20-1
SATGGLYNEQF
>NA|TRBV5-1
ASSLGTQTTDTQY
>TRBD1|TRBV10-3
ATAGSDRGELTDTQY
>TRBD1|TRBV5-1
ASSLPRGSTEAF
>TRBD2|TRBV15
ATSRGTSGSKTQY
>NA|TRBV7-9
ASSLLSGETPYEQY
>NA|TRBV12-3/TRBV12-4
ASSFAGLSNTGELF
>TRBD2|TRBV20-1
SATATSGSTDTQY
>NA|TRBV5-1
ASSPLAGGSIIEQF
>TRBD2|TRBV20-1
SESGLASNEQF